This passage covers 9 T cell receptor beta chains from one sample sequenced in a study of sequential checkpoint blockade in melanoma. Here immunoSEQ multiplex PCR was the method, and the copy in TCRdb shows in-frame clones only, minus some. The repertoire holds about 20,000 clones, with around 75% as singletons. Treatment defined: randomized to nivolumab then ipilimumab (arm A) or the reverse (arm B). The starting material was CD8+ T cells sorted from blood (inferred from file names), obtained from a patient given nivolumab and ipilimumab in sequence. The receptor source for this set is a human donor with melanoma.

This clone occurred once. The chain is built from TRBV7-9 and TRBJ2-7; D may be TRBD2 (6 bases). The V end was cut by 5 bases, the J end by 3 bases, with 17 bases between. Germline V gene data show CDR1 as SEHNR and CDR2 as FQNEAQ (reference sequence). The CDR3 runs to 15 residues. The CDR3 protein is CASSQPGRENYEQYF. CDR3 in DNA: TGTGCCAGCAGCCAACCGGGACGGGAGAACTACGAGCAGTACTTC.

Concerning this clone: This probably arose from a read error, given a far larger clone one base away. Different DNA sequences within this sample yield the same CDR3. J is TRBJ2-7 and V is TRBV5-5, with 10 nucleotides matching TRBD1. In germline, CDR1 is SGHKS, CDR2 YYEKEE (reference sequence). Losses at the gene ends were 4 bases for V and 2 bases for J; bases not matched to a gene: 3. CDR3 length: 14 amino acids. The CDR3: CASSPGQGAYEQYF. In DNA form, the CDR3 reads TGTGCCAGCAGCCCCGGACAGGGGGCCTACGAGCAGTACTTC.

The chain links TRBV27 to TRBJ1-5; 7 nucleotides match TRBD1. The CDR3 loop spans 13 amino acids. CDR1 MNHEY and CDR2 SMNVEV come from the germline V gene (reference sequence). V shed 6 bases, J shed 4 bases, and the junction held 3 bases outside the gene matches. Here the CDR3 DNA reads TGTGCCAGCAGCCGGGACAGAAATCAGCCCCAGCATTTT. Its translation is CASSRDRNQPQHF.

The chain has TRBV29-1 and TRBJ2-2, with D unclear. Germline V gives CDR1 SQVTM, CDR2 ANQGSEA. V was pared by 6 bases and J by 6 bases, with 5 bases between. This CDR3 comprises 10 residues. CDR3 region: CSVLSGELFF. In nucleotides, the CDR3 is TGCAGCGTCCTATCCGGGGAGCTGTTTTTT.

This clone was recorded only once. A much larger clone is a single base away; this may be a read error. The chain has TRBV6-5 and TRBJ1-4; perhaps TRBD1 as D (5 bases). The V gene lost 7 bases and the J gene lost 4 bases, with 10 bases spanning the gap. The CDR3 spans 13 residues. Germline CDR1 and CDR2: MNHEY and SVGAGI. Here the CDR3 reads CASTGHLNEKLFF. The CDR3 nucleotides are TGTGCCAGCACCGGACACCTTAATGAAAAACTGTTTTTT.

The DNA of the CDR3 is TGTGCCAGCAGCTTTTTCGGGACAGGCACCTACGAGCAGTACTTC. Translating gives CASSFFGTGTYEQYF. The chain couples TRBV7-8 to TRBJ2-5; TRBD1 agrees at 8 bases. The assigned J gene may be wrong: the sequence end matches TRBJ2-7 better. The CDR3 is 15 amino acids. Germline V gives CDR1 SGHVS, CDR2 FQNEAQ.

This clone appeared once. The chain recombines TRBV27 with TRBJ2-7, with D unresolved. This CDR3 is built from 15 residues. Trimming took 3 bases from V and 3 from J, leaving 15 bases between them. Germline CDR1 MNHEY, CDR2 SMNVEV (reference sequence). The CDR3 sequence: CASSFSQAKGYEQYF. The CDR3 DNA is TGTGCCAGCAGTTTCTCCCAGGCAAAAGGCTACGAGCAGTACTTC.

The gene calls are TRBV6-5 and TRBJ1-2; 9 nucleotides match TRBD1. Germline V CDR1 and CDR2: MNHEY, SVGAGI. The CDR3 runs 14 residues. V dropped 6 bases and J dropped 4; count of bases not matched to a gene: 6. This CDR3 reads CASSQQGAGYGYTF. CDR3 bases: TGTGCCAGCAGCCAACAGGGGGCTGGCTATGGCTACACCTTC.

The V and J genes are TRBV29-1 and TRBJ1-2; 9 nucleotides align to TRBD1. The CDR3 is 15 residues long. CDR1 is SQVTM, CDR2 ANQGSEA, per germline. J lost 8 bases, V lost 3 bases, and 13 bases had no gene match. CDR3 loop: CSVEGRDRVNVGYTF. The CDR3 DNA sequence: TGCAGCGTTGAGGGTCGGGACAGGGTTAATGTCGGCTACACCTTC.